The rows below give T cell receptor beta chains drawn from one sample of a study of response to subunit inactivated influenza vaccine. TCRdb fed the RT-PCR reads into MiXCR, producing one record per CDR3 protein. The table includes 590,000 or so distinct CDR3 sequences, 14% detected once. This material consisted of PBMCs from blood, taken about 14 days before vaccination. The source of these receptors is a middle-aged man who received an inactivated influenza vaccine. Both conserved end residues are trimmed from each CDR3. Each record gives: J gene, clone size, V gene, CDR3 protein. Not all rows give a size; the values are once, few, many and, for expanded clones, a class.

>TRBJ2-5|-|TRBV20-1
SARTGAEETQY
>TRBJ2-7|-|TRBV11-1
ASSPRGLAGNEQY
>TRBJ2-1|few|TRBV5-1
ASRPRLESYNEQF
>TRBJ2-1|many|TRBV12-3/TRBV12-4
ASKEGSYNEQF
>TRBJ2-1|many|TRBV7-2
ASSHKRLSSYNEQF
>TRBJ1-1|few|TRBV20-1
SAAREGPNTEAF
>TRBJ1-2|-|TRBV12-5
ASGFPGDYGYT
>TRBJ1-3|many|TRBV24-1
ATTGPDGNTIY
>TRBJ2-7|few|TRBV25-1
ASSDYISYEQY
>TRBJ2-3|few|TRBV18
ASSPPGLAGIEVDTQY
>TRBJ1-2|-|TRBV9
ASSVDGTGYGYT
>TRBJ2-5|few|TRBV4-3
ASSQAYGTEQETQY
>TRBJ2-2|-|TRBV6-5
ASSYGGDAGELF
>TRBJ2-2|-|TRBV7-9
ASSPGGLVSGELF
>TRBJ2-7|-|TRBV20-1
SASRSAGRRDEQY
>TRBJ2-3|-|TRBV4-1
ASSRGRAGEDTQY
>TRBJ2-3|-|TRBV28
ASHTPSLGRNTQY
>TRBJ2-1|few|TRBV6-5
ASSSSWEGGWWEQF
>TRBJ2-5|-|TRBV20-1
SARDPSTGSETQY
>TRBJ1-6|-|TRBV7-9
ASSLGGLYNSPLH
>TRBJ2-3|few|TRBV25-1
ASSHPIFHGTLGVAQY
>TRBJ1-5|few|TRBV24-1
ATSVADWPQH
>TRBJ1-5|-|TRBV7-8
ASSRIWGNQPQH
>TRBJ2-7|many|TRBV4-3
ASSHPTWLLTYEQY
>TRBJ2-3|few|TRBV6-1
ASSRRAGGDTQY
>TRBJ1-4|few|TRBV7-6
ASSTRGGSEKLF
>TRBJ2-1|many|TRBV7-2
ASSVSPSGIGNEQF
>TRBJ2-7|-|TRBV25-1
ASSDTPYEQY
>TRBJ2-7|-|TRBV29-1
SVEAQRSGEQY
>TRBJ2-1|few|TRBV6-2/TRBV6-3
ASSFSLGLERVNEQF
>TRBJ1-2|-|TRBV7-9
ASRSDRTNYGYT
>TRBJ2-1|few|TRBV5-1
ASSLEGAGEQF
>TRBJ2-7|-|TRBV5-4
ASSFAGGHEQS
>TRBJ2-5|-|TRBV2
ASRPGLAGKIQETQY
>TRBJ2-3|many|TRBV12-3/TRBV12-4
ASKALAGTDTQY
>TRBJ2-3|few|TRBV4-2
ASSQGTSGRSTDTQY
>TRBJ2-1|few|TRBV27
ASSLPAGNEQF
>TRBJ2-1|many|TRBV9
ASSERTSSYNEQF
>TRBJ2-3|few|TRBV29-1
SASTSGGTDTQY
>TRBJ2-7|-|TRBV11-1
ASSLLAGGPHEQY
>TRBJ1-4|many|TRBV29-1
SVTRVGTLNEKLF
>TRBJ2-7|-|TRBV6-2/TRBV6-3
ASSVVLGYEQY
>TRBJ1-2|few|TRBV20-1
SAGAGASNYGYT
>TRBJ2-3|-|TRBV3-1
ASSPFAPSGGAPTDTQY
>TRBJ1-5|few|TRBV15
ATSRGNLNQPQH
>TRBJ2-1|few|TRBV6-2/TRBV6-3
ASRPGLAGGPRNEQF
>TRBJ2-3|-|TRBV12-3/TRBV12-4
ASTSTRRTDTQY
>TRBJ2-7|many|TRBV29-1
SVTDRDEQY
>TRBJ2-1|-|TRBV6-1
ASRTSGVSSYNEQF
>TRBJ1-3|-|TRBV4-3
ASSQDGGYSGNTIY
>TRBJ2-4|-|TRBV5-1
ASSPDRAKNIQY
>TRBJ1-1|few|TRBV7-9
ASSLDGGGTEAF
>TRBJ2-5|few|TRBV7-9
ASSPSGGARETQY
>TRBJ2-7|-|TRBV28
ASTLGLGPSPYEQY
>TRBJ2-1|-|TRBV5-1
ASSLTAGQGYNEQF